These 17 T cell receptor beta chains came from one sample sequenced in a study of cytomegalovirus exposure and HLA in healthy donors. PCR amplification relied on 60 Vbeta primers (plus 13 Jbeta primers). Measured with immunoSEQ multiplex PCR; TCRdb has only the in-frame clones, and not every one. The sample consists of roughly 100,000 clones, roughly 75% of them appearing once. The source material was PBMCs. The source of these receptors is a woman in her 40s in good health and CMV-seronegative.

Regarding this clone: At one end, the junction sequence differs from germline, possibly due to a read error. The chain links TRBV29-1 to TRBJ2-3; TRBD1 agrees at 7 bases. The CDR3 length is 14 residues. Germline-derived CDR1 and CDR2 are SQVTM and ANQGSEA. The CDR3 reads CSVEDRGGADMQYF. The CDR3 bases are TGCAGCGTTGAAGATCGAGGGGGCGCAGATATGCAGTATTTT.

V is TRBV29-1 and J is TRBJ1-3; no clear D gene. Trimming removed 6 bases at V and 0 bases at J, with 15 bases between. The CDR3 runs 15 residues. In germline, CDR1 is SQVTM, CDR2 ANQGSEA. The chain's CDR3 is CSVWAPNISGNTIYF. The CDR3 nucleotides read TGCAGCGTGTGGGCCCCGAACATCTCTGGAAACACCATATATTTT.

The chain joins TRBV5-1 to TRBJ1-1, with D maybe TRBD1 (6 bases). Germline loops: CDR1 SGHRS, CDR2 YFSETQ. CDR3 length: 14 amino acids. Trimming left V 4 bases short and J 7 bases short, with 17 bases between. For the CDR3, the DNA is TGCGCCAGCAGCCTGCAAGGGACAACTAGTGAAGCTTTCTTT. Encoded protein: CASSLQGTTSEAFF.

V is TRBV7-2 and J is TRBJ2-2; D possibly corresponds to TRBD2 (7 bases). Germline V gene data show CDR1 as SGHTA and CDR2 as FQGNSA. V was clipped by 5 bases and J by 8 bases, with 12 bases between them. CDR3 length: 13 residues. Here the CDR3 DNA reads TGTGCCAGCAGCCCGGGGGGCGCTGGGGAGCTGTTTTTT. This translates into CASSPGGAGELFF.

V is TRBV27 and J is TRBJ2-7, with 7 bases that match TRBD1. J lost 6 bases, V lost 2 bases, and 4 bases had no gene match. This CDR3 spans 13 amino acids. CDR1 MNHEY and CDR2 SMNVEV come from the germline V gene (reference sequence). The CDR3 sequence: CASSLSTGVEQYF. As DNA, the CDR3 is TGTGCCAGCAGTTTAAGTACAGGGGTCGAGCAGTACTTC.

The chain links TRBV18 to TRBJ1-5; 9 bases agree with TRBD1. The trim removed 4 bases at V and 5 bases at J, leaving 3 bases unmatched. The CDR3 is 14 amino acids. CDR1 and CDR2 from the germline V gene are KGHSH and LQKENI. Here the CDR3 reads CASSLRQGDQPQHF. In DNA, the CDR3 is TGTGCCAGCTCACTAAGACAGGGGGATCAGCCCCAGCATTTT. Together with reference TRBV18 and TRBJ1-5, the CDR3 gives the full variable domain: NAGVMQNPRHLVRRRGQEARLRCSPMKGHSHVYWYRQLPEEGLKFMVYLQKENIIDESGMPKERFSAEFPKEGPSILRIQQVVRGDSAAYFCASSLRQGDQPQHFGDGTRLSIL.

This chain joins TRBV5-8 and TRBJ1-1; D call uncertain. V shed 5 bases and J shed 4 bases, with 15 bases lying between them. This CDR3 region has 14 residues. Germline assignment: CDR1 SGHTS and CDR2 YDEGEE. CDR3 in DNA: TGTGCCAGCAGTCAGCTTGGGAGGTCCACTGAAGCTTTCTTT. Protein sequence: CASSQLGRSTEAFF.

The rearrangement links TRBV28 to TRBJ2-5; D unclear. This CDR3 comprises 11 residues. Germline values: CDR1 MDHEN, CDR2 SYDVKM. V was pared by 7 bases and J by 5 bases, with 8 bases between. The CDR3 sequence is CASTSGETQYF. The CDR3 nucleotides are TGTGCCAGCACCTCCGGTGAGACCCAGTACTTC.

This clone was seen more than once but under ten times. The chain joins TRBV6-6 to TRBJ2-7, with 12 bases aligning to TRBD2. The CDR3 has 15 residues. From germline, CDR1 is MNHNY and CDR2 SVGAGI (reference sequence). V dropped 8 bases and J dropped 6; count of bases not matched to a gene: 11. The CDR3 DNA reads as TGTGCCAGCCGCCCCGCGTCTAGCGGGAGGGCCGAGCAGTACTTC. The encoded protein is CASRPASSGRAEQYF.

This clone has only a few counts. The rearrangement uses TRBV9 and TRBJ1-1; 8 nucleotides agree with TRBD1. Germline CDR1 SGDLS, CDR2 YYNGEE. The CDR3 length is 15 residues. J was trimmed by 6 bases and V by 4 bases; bases with no gene match: 11. In nucleotides, the CDR3 is TGTGCCAGCAGCCCCCTTGAGACAGGGGTTCCTGAAGCTTTCTTT. Its protein product is CASSPLETGVPEAFF.

The V call is TRBV5-3, the J call TRBJ2-7, with 10 bases aligning to TRBD2. TRBV5-3 is labeled an ORF, and its function is uncertain. The trim removed 2 bases at V and 3 bases at J, leaving 5 bases unmatched. The CDR3 is 15 amino acids. The CDR3 region is CARSFRTSGNYEQYF. CDR3 nucleotides: TGTGCCAGAAGCTTCAGGACTAGCGGCAACTACGAGCAGTACTTC.

V usage is TRBV2 and J usage is TRBJ1-2; D remains ambiguous. The CDR3 totals 16 residues. Per the germline V gene, CDR1 is SNHLY and CDR2 is FYNNEI. V lost 1 base, J lost 4 bases, and 16 bases lay in between. The CDR3 coding sequence is TGTGCCAGCAGTGAAGAGGTAGGCAGGTTGAGCTATGGCTACACCTTC. It translates to CASSEEVGRLSYGYTF.

The chain couples TRBV7-6 to TRBJ2-1; a weak D match, TRBD1 (5 bases). The germline V gene encodes CDR1 SGHVS and CDR2 FNYEAQ. Trimming pared 5 bases from V and 8 bases from J, leaving 13 bases between. The CDR3 contains 13 residues. As DNA, the CDR3 is TGTGCCAGCAGCCCTAGGGGCGCGGATGAGCAGTTCTTC. It yields the protein CASSPRGADEQFF.

This rearrangement joins TRBV29-1 to TRBJ2-7; TRBD1 is a possible D gene (6 bases). The CDR3 has 14 residues. Trimming took 2 bases from V and 2 from J, leaving 13 bases between them. Germline V gene lookup returns CDR1 SQVTM and CDR2 ANQGSEA. For the CDR3, the DNA is TGCAGCGTTGAAAAGGCAGGGGCCCCCTACGAGCAGTACTTC. Amino acid sequence: CSVEKAGAPYEQYF.

The chain combines TRBV4-3 with TRBJ2-7; 7 nucleotides match TRBD1. Germline loops: CDR1 LGHNA, CDR2 YSLEER. CDR3 length: 15 residues. Trimming took 1 base from V and 0 from J; bases not matched to a gene: 3. The CDR3, as DNA: TGCGCCAGCAGCCAAGCGACAGGGAGCTCCTACGAGCAGTACTTC. Encoded protein: CASSQATGSSYEQYF.

The V gene is TRBV4-1, the J gene TRBJ2-1, with 10 positions matching TRBD2. Germline V CDR1 and CDR2: MGHRA, YSYEKL. This CDR3 contains 15 residues. After removal of 4 bases from V and 6 bases from J, the junction contained 6 bases not matched to a gene. CDR3 amino acids: CASSLGLAVTNEQFF. For the CDR3, the DNA is TGCGCCAGCAGCCTCGGACTAGCGGTTACCAATGAGCAGTTCTTC.

The chain joins TRBV7-3 to TRBJ2-2; 14 bases are a match to TRBD2. This CDR3 region has 18 residues. Per germline, CDR1 SGHTA and CDR2 FQGTGA. Losses at the gene ends were 5 bases for V and 4 bases for J; bases not matched to a gene: 9. The CDR3 DNA reads as TGTGCCAGCAGCCGGACTAGCGGGGGGCCTGCGGGCACCGGGGAGCTGTTTTTT. Amino acid sequence: CASSRTSGGPAGTGELFF.